This T cell receptor beta chain was found in a study of CD8 T cells in ankylosing spondylitis. Study results and caveats: Previously reported in reactive arthritis synovial fluid and blood were some of the motif variants. Reports say disease-linked clones showed up significantly more in matched ankylosing spondylitis synovial fluid.

TCRdb recomputed calls from the 5' RACE reads with MiXCR, one row per CDR3 protein. The repertoire consists of 100,000 or so distinct CDR3 sequences, with around 24% occurring once and the leading ten covering roughly 12%. The germline V and J ends were trimmed by 2 bases and 1 base, with 13 bases remaining between them. Germline CDR1 and CDR2: KGHSH and LQKENI. The CDR3 runs 16 residues. This clonotype was seen a single time. Its target is not known. This clonotype was obtained from a male donor with ankylosing spondylitis. Sequenced sample: synovial fluid, either unsorted or a sorted T cell fraction (not recorded which). The chain links TRBV18 to TRBJ2-3; weak D call: TRBD2 (6 bases). The CDR3 is CASSPGVTGGTDTQYF. The CDR3 region has the DNA TGTGCCAGCTCACCAGGGGTGACGGGAGGCACAGATACGCAGTATTTT.